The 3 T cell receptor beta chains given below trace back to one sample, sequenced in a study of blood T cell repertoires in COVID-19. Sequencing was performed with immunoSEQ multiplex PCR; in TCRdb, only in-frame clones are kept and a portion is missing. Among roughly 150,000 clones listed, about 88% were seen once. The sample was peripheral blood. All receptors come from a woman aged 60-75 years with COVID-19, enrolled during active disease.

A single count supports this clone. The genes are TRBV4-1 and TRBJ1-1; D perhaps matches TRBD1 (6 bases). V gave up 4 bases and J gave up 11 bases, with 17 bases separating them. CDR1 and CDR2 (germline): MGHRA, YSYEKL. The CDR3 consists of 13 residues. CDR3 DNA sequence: TGCGCCAGCAGCCGAAGCTACGGGGGGCACGCTTTCTTT. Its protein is CASSRSYGGHAFF.

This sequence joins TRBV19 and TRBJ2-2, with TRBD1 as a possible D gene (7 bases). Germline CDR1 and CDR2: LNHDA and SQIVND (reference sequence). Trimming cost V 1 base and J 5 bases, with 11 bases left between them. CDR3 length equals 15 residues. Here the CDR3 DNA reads TGTGCCAGTAGTATAGTCAGGGGGAGGACCGGGGAGCTGTTTTTT. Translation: CASSIVRGRTGELFF.

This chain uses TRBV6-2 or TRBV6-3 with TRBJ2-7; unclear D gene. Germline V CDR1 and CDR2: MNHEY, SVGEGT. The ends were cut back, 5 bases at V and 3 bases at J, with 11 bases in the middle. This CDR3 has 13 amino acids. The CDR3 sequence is CASSRHRIYEQYF. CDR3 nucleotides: TGTGCCAGCAGTAGACACCGCATCTACGAGCAGTACTTC.